What follows is one TCR beta chain and its context. Its specificity is not known. These data are taken from a study of cytomegalovirus exposure and HLA in healthy donors. Study-wide background: Earlier, 100 million to 130 million unique TCR beta sequences were recovered from around 200 million T cells by an analysis. Among the 300 to 500 donors who were genotyped, about 80% fell in the genetic ancestry cluster that is associated with self-reported Caucasian donors.

The PCR had 60 Vbeta and 13 Jbeta primers. Here immunoSEQ multiplex PCR was the method, and the copy in TCRdb shows in-frame clones only, minus some. The table lists 130,000 or so clones. Notes on the study in general: Common viral pathogens (according to a later analysis) appeared linked to several of the most significant clusters.

The sample was PBMCs. The sequence was collected from a woman aged 40 to 50 in good health and CMV-seronegative.

The CDR3 nucleotides are TGTGCCAGCAGCTCTCCGACAGGGGAAGAGACCCAGTACTTC. As protein: CASSSPTGEETQYF. The chain is built from TRBV7-2 and TRBJ2-5; 8 bases align to TRBD1. The ends lost 4 bases at V and 3 bases at J; junction bases unmatched: 4. The CDR3 totals 14 residues. In germline, CDR1 is SGHTA, CDR2 FQGNSA.